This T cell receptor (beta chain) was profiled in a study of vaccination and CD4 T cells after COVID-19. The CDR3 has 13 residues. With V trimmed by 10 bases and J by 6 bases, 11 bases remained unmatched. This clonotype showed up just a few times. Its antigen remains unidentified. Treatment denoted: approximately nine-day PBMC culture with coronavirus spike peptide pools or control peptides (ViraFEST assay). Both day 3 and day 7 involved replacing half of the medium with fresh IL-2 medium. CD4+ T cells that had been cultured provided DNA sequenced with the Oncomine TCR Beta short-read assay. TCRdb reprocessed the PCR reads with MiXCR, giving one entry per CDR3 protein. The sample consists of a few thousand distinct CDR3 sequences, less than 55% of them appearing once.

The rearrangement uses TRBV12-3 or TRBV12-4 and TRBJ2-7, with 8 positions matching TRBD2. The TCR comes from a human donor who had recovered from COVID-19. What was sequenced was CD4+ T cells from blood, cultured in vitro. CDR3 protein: CATTRGGYSEQYF. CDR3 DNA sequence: TGTGCCACCACCCGGGGGGGCTACAGCGAGCAGTACTTC.